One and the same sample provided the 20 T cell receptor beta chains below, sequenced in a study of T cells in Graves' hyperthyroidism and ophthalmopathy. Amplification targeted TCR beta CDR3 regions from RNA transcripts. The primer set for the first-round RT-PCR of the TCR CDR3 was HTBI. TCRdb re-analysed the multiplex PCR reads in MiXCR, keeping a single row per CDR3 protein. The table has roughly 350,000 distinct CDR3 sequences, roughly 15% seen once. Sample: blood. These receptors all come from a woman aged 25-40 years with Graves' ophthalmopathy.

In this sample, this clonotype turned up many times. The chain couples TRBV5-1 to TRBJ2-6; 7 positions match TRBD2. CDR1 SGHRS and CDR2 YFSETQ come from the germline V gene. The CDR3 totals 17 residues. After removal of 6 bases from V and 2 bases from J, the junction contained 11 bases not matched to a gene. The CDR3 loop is CASTREGRDAGANVLTF. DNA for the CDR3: TGCGCCAGCACAAGGGAGGGGAGAGATGCTGGGGCCAACGTCCTGACTTTC.

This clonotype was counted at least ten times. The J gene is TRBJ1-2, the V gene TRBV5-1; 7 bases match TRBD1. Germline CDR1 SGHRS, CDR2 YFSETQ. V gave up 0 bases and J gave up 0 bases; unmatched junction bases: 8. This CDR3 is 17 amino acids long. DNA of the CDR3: TGCGCCAGCAGCTTGGCTGGGGACAGCACTACTAACTATGGCTACACCTTC. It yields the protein CASSLAGDSTTNYGYTF.

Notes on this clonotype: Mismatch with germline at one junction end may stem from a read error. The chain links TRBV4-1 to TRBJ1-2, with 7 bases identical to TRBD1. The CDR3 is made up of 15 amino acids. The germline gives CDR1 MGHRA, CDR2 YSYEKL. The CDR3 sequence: CASSQDPDRSYGYIF. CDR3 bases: TGCGCCAGCAGCCAAGATCCGGACAGGAGCTATGGCTACATCTTC.

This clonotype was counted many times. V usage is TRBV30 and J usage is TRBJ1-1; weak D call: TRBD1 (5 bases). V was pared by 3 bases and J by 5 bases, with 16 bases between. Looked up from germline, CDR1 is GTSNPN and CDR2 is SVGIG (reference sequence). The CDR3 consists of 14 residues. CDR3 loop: CAWRRGSTGTEAFF. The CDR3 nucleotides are TGTGCCTGGAGGAGGGGCAGCACGGGGACTGAAGCTTTCTTT.

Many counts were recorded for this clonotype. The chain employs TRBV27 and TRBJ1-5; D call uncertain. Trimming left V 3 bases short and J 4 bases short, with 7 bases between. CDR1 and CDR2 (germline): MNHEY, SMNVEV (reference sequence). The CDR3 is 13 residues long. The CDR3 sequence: CASSFSLNQPQHF. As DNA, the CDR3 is TGTGCCAGCAGTTTCAGCTTAAATCAGCCCCAGCATTTT.

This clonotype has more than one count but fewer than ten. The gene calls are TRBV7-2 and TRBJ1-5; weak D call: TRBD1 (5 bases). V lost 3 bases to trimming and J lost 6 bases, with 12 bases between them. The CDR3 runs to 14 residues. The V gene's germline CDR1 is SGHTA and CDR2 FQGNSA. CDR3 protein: CASSLRGLGQPQHF. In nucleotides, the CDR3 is TGTGCCAGCAGCTTGAGGGGTTTAGGTCAGCCCCAGCATTTT. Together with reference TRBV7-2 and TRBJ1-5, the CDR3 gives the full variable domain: GAGVSQSPSNKVTEKGKDVELRCDPISGHTALYWYRQSLGQGLEFLIYFQGNSAPDKSGLPSDRFSAERTGGSVSTLTIQRTQQEDSAVYLCASSLRGLGQPQHFGDGTRLSIL.

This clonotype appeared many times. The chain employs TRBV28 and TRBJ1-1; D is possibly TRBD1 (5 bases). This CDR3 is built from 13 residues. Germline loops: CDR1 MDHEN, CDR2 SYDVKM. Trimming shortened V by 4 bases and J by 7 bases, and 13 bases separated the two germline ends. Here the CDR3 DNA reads TGTGCCAGCAGTTCTGGGGGTACCGGTGAAGCTTTCTTT. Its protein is CASSSGGTGEAFF.

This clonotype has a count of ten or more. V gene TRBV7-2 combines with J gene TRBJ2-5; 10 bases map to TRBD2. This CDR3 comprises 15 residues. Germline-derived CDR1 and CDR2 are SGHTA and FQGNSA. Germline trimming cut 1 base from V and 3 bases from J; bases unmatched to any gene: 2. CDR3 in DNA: TGTGCCAGCAGCTTAGGTCTAGCGGGGGAAGAGACCCAGTACTTC. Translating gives CASSLGLAGEETQYF.

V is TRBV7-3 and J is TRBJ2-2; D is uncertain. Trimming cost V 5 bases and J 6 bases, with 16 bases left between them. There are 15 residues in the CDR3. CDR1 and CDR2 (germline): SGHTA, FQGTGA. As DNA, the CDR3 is TGTGCCAGCAGCCCAAGCGTTGCGGCTTCCGGGGAGCTGTTTTTT. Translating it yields CASSPSVAASGELFF.

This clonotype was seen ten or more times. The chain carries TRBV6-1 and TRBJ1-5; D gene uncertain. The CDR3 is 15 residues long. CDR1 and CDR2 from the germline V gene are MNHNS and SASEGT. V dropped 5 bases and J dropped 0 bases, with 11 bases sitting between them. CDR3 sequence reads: CASSYGRYSNQPQHF. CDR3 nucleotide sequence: TGTGCCAGCAGTTACGGGAGATATAGCAATCAGCCCCAGCATTTT.

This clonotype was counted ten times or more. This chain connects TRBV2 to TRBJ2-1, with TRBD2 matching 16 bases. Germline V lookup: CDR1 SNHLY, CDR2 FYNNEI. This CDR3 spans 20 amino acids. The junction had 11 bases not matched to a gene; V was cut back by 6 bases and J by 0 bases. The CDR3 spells CASRKGLAGGPSSSYNEQFF. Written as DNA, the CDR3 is TGTGCCAGCAGGAAGGGACTAGCGGGGGGGCCCTCCAGCTCCTACAATGAGCAGTTCTTC.

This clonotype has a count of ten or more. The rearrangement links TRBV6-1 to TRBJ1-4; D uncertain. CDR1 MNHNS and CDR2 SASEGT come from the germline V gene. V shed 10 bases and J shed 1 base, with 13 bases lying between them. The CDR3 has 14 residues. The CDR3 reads CATRAAGTNEKLFF. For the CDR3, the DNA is TGTGCCACCCGCGCGGCGGGAACTAATGAAAAACTGTTTTTT.

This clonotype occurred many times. CDR3 bases: TGCAGTGCTATTAAGGACGGAAAAAATGAAAAACTGTTTTTT. This translates into CSAIKDGKNEKLFF. The chain combines TRBV20-1 with TRBJ1-4; D is undetermined. There are 14 residues in the CDR3. The germline gives CDR1 DFQATT, CDR2 SNEGSKA (reference sequence). Trimming shortened V by 4 bases and J by 5 bases, and 14 bases separated the two germline ends.

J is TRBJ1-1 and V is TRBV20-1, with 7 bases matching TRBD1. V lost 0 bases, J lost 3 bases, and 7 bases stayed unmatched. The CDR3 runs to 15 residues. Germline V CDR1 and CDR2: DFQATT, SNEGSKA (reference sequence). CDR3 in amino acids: CSARDPGQLDTEAFF. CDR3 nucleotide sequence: TGCAGTGCTAGAGATCCGGGACAGTTGGACACTGAAGCTTTCTTT.

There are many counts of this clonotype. The CDR3 nucleotides read TGTGCCAGCAGCCCGCCGGGCCTGGGTGAAAAACTGTTTTTT. The encoded protein is CASSPPGLGEKLFF. This sequence joins TRBV12-3 or TRBV12-4 and TRBJ1-4; no reliable D call. V was clipped by 6 bases and J by 7 bases, with 15 bases between them. The CDR3 extends over 14 amino acids.

CDR3 coding DNA: TGTGCCAGCAGCTTTGGGCACCGACAGTCAGCCTACGAGCAGTACTTC. Its protein is CASSFGHRQSAYEQYF. The chain has TRBV7-2 and TRBJ2-7; tentatively, D is TRBD1 (5 bases). Germline values: CDR1 SGHTA, CDR2 FQGNSA. The CDR3 totals 16 residues. Deletions cut 3 bases from V and 2 bases from J, with 17 bases between.

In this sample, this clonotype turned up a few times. CDR3 loop: CSGLSEDPGGYTF. The CDR3 nucleotides are TGCAGCGGACTTTCGGAGGACCCTGGCGGCTACACCTTC. The chain joins TRBV29-1 to TRBJ1-2; D is unresolved. The germline V and J ends were trimmed by 7 bases and 8 bases, with 20 bases remaining between them. Germline lookup yields CDR1 SQVTM and CDR2 ANQGSEA. The CDR3 extends over 13 amino acids.

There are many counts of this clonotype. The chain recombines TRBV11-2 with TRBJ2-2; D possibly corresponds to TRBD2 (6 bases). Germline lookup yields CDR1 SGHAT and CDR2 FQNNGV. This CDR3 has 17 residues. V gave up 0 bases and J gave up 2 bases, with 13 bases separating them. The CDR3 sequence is CASSLDRGTYNTGELFF. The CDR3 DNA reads TGTGCCAGCAGCTTAGATCGCGGGACTTACAACACCGGGGAGCTGTTTTTT.

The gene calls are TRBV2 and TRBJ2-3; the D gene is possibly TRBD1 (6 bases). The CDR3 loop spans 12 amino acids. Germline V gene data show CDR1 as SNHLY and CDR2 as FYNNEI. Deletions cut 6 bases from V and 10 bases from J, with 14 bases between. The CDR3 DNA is TGTGCCAGCAGAAAGGGACATAGTTCGCAGTATTTT. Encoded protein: CASRKGHSSQYF.

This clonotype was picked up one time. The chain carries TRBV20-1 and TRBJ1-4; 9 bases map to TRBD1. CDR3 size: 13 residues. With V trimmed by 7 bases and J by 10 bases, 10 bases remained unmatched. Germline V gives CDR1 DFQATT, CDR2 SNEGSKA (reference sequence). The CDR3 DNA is TGCAGTGGAACGACAGGGGGATCCGGAAAACTGTTTTTT. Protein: CSGTTGGSGKLFF.